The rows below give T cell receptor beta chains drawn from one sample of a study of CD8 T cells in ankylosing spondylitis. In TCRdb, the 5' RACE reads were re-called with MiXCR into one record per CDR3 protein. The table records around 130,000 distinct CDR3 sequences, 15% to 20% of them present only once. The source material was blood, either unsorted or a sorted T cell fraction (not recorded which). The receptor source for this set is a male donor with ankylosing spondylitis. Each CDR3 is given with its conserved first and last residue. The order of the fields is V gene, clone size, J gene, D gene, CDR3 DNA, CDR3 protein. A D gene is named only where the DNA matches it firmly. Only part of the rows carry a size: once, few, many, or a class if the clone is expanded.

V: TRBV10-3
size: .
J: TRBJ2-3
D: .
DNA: TGTGCCTCTGACAGTGCCCGCACAGATACGCAGTATTTT
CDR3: CASDSARTDTQYF

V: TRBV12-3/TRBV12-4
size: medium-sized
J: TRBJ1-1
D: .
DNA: TGTGCCAGCAGGTCCGGGACAAAGAACACTGAAGCTTTCTTT
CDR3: CASRSGTKNTEAFF

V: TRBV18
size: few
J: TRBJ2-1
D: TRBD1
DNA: TGTGCCAGCTCACCACCGGTGGACAGGGCCTACAATGAGCAGTTCTTC
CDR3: CASSPPVDRAYNEQFF

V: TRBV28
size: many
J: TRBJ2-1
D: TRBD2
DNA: TGTGCCAGCAGTCAGGGACTATACAATGAGCAGTTCTTC
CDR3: CASSQGLYNEQFF

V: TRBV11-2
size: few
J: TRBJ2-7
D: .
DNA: TGTGCCAGCAGCTTAGCACAGGGTTACGAGCAGTACTTC
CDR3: CASSLAQGYEQYF

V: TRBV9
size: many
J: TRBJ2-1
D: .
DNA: TGTGCCAGCAGCGACACCCACCGTGGGGTCCCGGAGCAGTTCTTC
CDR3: CASSDTHRGVPEQFF

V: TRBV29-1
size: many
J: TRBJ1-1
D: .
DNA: TGCAGCGTTGTGACAAACACTGAAGCTTTCTTT
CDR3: CSVVTNTEAFF

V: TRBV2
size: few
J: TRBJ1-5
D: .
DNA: TGTGCCAGCAGTGGGTTGGGGAGTCAGCCCCAGCATTTT
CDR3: CASSGLGSQPQHF

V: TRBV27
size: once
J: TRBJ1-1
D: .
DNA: TGTGCCAGCAGTTTAAGGGCATACACTGAAGCTTTCTTT
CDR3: CASSLRAYTEAFF

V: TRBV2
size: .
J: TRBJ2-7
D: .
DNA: TGTGCCAGCAGTGAAGGGTCGGGGACTTATCACTTC
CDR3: CASSEGSGTYHF

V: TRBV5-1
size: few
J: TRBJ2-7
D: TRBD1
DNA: TGCGCCAGCAGCCCTACCACGGACAGGGGCTACGAGCAGTACTTC
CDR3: CASSPTTDRGYEQYF

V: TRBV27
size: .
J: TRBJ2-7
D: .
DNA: TGTGCCAGCAGAAAAACCAGGGGCGAGCAGTACTTC
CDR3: CASRKTRGEQYF

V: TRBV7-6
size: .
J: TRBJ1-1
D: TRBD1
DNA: TGTGCCAGCAGGGCTGGACAGGCGAACACTGAAGCTTTCTTT
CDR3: CASRAGQANTEAFF

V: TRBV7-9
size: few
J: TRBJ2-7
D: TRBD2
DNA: TGTGCCAGCAGCCTCCTTAGCGGGTGGAGCTCCTACGAGCAGTACTTC
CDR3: CASSLLSGWSSYEQYF

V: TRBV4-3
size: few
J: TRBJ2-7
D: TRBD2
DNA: TGCGCCAGCAGCCAAGGACTAGCGGGAGTGAACGAGCAGTACTTC
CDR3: CASSQGLAGVNEQYF

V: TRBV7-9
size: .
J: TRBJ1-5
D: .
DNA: TGTGCCAGCAGCTTAGGGTGGGCCACCAGCAATCAGCCCCAGCATTTT
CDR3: CASSLGWATSNQPQHF

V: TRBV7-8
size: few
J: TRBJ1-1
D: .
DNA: TGTGCCAGCACCCAACTCAACACTGAAGCTTTCTTT
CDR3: CASTQLNTEAFF

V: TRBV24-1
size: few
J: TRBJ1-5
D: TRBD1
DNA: TGTGCCACCAGTGAAGGACAGGCTCAGCCCCAGCATTTT
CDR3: CATSEGQAQPQHF

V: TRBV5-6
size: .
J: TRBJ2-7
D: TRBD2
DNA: TGTGCCAGCAGCTTGATTAACGGGAGGAGCTCCTACGAGCAGTACTTC
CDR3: CASSLINGRSSYEQYF

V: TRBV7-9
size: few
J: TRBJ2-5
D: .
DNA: TGTGCCAGCAGCTCAAGGACACTCGCGACAACCCAGTACTTC
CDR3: CASSSRTLATTQYF

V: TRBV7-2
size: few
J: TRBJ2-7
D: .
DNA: TGTGCCAGCAGCTTCTCCCGGGACTTGAACCACGAGCAGTACTTC
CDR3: CASSFSRDLNHEQYF

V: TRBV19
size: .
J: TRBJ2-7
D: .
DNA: TGTGCCAGTAGTTTCGGCTTCCACTACGAGCAGTACTTC
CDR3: CASSFGFHYEQYF

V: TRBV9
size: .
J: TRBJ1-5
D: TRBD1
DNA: TGTGCCAGCAGCCCCCGGGACAGGGGACAGCCCCAGCATTTT
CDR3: CASSPRDRGQPQHF

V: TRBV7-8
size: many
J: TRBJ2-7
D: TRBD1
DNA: TGTGCCAGCGGAAGGGACAGGGGGCCGGGAGAGCAGTACTTC
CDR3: CASGRDRGPGEQYF

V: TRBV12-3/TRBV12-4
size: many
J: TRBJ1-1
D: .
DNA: TGTGCCAGCAGTTTCATCGTTGATGAAGCTTTCTTT
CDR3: CASSFIVDEAFF

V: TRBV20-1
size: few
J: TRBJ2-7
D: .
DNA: TGCAGTGCTAGAGCCAGACTTGTCACCGAGTACGAGCAGTACTTC
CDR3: CSARARLVTEYEQYF

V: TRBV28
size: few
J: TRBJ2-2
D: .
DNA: TGTGCCAGCAGTTTGCACGCTGGGGGGTCCGGGGAGCTGTTTTTT
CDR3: CASSLHAGGSGELFF

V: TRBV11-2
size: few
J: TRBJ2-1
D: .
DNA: TGTGCCAGCAGCCAACCAGCGGTCTTC
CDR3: CASSQPAVF

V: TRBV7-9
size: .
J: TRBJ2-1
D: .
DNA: TGTGCCAGCACCATCGACGAAATGGGCAATGAGCAGTTCTTC
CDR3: CASTIDEMGNEQFF

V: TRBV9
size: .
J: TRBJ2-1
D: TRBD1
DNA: TGTGCCAGCAGCCCCTGGACAGGGCGGATCGACAATGAGCAGTTCTTC
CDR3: CASSPWTGRIDNEQFF

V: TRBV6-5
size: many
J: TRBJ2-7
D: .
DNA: TGTGCCAGCACTCTAGGAGGGGAGCAGTACTTC
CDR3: CASTLGGEQYF

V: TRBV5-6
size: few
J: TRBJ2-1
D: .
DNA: TGTGCCAGCAGCTCCGGGCAGCGGCAGTTCTTC
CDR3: CASSSGQRQFF

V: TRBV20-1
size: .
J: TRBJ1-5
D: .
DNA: TGCAGTGCTAGTAGTCGGTACATCACGAAGGTGGAAGGCAATCAGCCCCAGCATTTT
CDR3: CSASSRYITKVEGNQPQHF

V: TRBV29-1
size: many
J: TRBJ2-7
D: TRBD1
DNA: TGCAGCGTTGAAGTGAGCCTGGGACAGGGAGGCGAGCAGTACTTC
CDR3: CSVEVSLGQGGEQYF

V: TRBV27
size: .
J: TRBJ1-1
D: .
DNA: TGTGCCAGCAGTTTCCGCCGACAGATGACTGAAGCTTTCTTT
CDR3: CASSFRRQMTEAFF

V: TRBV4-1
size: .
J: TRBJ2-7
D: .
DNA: TGCGCCAGCAGCCAGGCCAGGTTCGGATACGAGCAGTACTTC
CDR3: CASSQARFGYEQYF

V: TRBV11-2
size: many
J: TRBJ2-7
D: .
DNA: TGTGCCAGCAGAGGGGGAATCTACGAGCAGTACTTC
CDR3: CASRGGIYEQYF

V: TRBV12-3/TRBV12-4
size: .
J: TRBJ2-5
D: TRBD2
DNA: TGTGCCAGCAGTTTAGGGATAGGACTAGCGGGGAACCAAGAGACCCAGTACTTC
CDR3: CASSLGIGLAGNQETQYF

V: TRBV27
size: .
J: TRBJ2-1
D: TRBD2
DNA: TGTGCCAGCAAGGGACTAGCGGGAGGCGGTGAGCAGTTCTTC
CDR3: CASKGLAGGGEQFF

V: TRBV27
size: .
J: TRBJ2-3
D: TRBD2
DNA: TGTGCCAGCAGTGCATGGCTAGCGGGAAGAGATACGCAGTATTTT
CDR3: CASSAWLAGRDTQYF

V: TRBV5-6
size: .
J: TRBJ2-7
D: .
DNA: TGTGCCAGCACCGGGACGTCAGCTGTTGAGCAGTACTTC
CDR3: CASTGTSAVEQYF

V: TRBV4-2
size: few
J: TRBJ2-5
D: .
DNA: TGTGCCAGCAGCCAAGAGGGCCCCCAGGAGACCCAGTACTTC
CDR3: CASSQEGPQETQYF

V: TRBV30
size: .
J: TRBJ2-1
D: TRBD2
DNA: TGTACCTGTCAAAGCAGCGGGAGTTCCTACAATGAGCAGTTCTTC
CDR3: CTCQSSGSSYNEQFF

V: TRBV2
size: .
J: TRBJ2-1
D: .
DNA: TGTGCCAGCAGTGAAAGAGGGGACAAGCGCAATGAGCAGTTCTTC
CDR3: CASSERGDKRNEQFF

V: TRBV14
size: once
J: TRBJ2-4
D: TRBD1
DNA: TGTGCCAGCAGCCCCTCACAGGGGAAAGCCAAAAACATTCAGTACTTC
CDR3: CASSPSQGKAKNIQYF

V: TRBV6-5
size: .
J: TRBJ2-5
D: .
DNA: TGTGCCAGCAGTTACGCGCTCGGGGTCCCCCCCCAAGAGACCCAGTACTTC
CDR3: CASSYALGVPPQETQYF

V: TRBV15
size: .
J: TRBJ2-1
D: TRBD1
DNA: TGTGCCACCAGCCAAACTAACCGGGACAGTACTCACAATGAGCAGTTCTTC
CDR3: CATSQTNRDSTHNEQFF

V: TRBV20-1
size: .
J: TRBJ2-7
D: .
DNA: TGCAGTGCTAGCCGCGACAGTTCGAGCTCCTACGAGCAGTACTTC
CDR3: CSASRDSSSSYEQYF

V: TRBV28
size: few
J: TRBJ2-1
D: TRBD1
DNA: TGTGCCAGCAGTTTAGGGGACAGGGTGGCTATAGGCGAATACAATGAGCAGTTCTTC
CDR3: CASSLGDRVAIGEYNEQFF